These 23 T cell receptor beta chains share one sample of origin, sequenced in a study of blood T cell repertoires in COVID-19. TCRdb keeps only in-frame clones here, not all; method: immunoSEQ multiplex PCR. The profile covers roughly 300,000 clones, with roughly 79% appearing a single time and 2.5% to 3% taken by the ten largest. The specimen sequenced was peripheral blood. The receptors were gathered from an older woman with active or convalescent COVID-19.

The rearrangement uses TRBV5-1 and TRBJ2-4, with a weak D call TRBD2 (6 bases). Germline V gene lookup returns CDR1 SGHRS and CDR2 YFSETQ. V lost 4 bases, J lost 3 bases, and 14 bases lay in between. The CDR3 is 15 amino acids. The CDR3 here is CASSPLQGGKNIQYF. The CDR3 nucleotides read TGCGCCAGCAGCCCCCTCCAGGGAGGCAAAAACATTCAGTACTTC. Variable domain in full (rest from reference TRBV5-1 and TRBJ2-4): KAGVTQTPRYLIKTRGQQVTLSCSPISGHRSVSWYQQTPGQGLQFLFEYFSETQRNKGNFPGRFSGRQFSNSRSEMNVSTLELGDSALYLCASSPLQGGKNIQYFGAGTRLSVL.

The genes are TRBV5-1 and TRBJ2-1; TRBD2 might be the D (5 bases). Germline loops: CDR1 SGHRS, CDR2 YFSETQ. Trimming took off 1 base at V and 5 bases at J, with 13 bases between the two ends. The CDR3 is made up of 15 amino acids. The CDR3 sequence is CASSLWGVAHNEQFF. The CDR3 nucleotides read TGCGCCAGCAGCTTGTGGGGAGTCGCCCACAATGAGCAGTTCTTC.

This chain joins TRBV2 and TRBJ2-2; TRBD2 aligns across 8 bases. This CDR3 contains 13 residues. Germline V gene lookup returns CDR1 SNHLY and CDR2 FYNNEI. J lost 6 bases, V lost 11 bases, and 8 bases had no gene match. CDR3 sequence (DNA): TGTGCCGCGGGGGGCCGAGGCCCCGGGGAGCTGTTTTTT. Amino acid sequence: CAAGGRGPGELFF.

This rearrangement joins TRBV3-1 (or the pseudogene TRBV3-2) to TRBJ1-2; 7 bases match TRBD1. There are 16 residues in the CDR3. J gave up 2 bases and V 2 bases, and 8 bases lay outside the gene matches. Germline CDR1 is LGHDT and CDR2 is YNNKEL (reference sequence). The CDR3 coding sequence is TGTGCCAGCAGCCAACCATCGGACAGGCTAAACTATGGCTACACCTTC. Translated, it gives CASSQPSDRLNYGYTF.

CDR3 in amino acids: CASSSEQGQNSPLHF. In DNA, the CDR3 is TGTGCCAGCAGTTCGGAACAGGGACAAAATTCACCCCTCCACTTT. J is TRBJ1-6 and V is TRBV2, with a weak D call TRBD1 (6 bases). Trimming took 5 bases from V and 7 from J, leaving 15 bases between them. CDR1 and CDR2 (germline): SNHLY, FYNNEI. The CDR3 has 15 residues.

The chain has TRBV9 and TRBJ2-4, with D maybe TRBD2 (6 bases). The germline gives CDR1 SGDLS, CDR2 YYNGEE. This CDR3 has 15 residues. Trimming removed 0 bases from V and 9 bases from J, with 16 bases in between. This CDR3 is CASSVADSRGGIQYF. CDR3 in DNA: TGTGCCAGCAGCGTAGCGGACTCTCGGGGAGGCATTCAGTACTTC.

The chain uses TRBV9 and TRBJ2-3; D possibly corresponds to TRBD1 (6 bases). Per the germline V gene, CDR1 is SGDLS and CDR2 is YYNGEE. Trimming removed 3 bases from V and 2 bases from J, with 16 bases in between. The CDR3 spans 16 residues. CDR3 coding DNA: TGTGCCAGCAGCGCGGGACATCTTAACCCCACAGATACGCAGTATTTT. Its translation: CASSAGHLNPTDTQYF.

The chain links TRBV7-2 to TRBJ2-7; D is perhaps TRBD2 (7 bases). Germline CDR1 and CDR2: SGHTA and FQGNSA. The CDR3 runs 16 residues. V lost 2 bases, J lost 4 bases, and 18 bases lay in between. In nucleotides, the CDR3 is TGTGCCAGCAGCTTATCCGGGGGGCTGTCGACTTACGAGCAGTACTTC. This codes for CASSLSGGLSTYEQYF.

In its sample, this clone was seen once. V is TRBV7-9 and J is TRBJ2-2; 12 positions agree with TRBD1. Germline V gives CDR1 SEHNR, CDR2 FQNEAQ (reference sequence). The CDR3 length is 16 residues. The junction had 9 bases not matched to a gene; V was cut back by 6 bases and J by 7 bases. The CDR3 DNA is TGTGCCAGCAGTCCCGGGACAGGGGGCGCTTTCGGGGAGCTGTTTTTT. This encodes CASSPGTGGAFGELFF.

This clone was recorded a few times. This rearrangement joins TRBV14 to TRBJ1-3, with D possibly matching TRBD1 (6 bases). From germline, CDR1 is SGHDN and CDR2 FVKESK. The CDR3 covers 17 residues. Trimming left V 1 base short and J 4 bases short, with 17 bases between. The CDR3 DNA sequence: TGTGCCAGCAGCCAAGGGATTACAGGGATTTTAGGAAACACCATATATTTT. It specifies CASSQGITGILGNTIYF.

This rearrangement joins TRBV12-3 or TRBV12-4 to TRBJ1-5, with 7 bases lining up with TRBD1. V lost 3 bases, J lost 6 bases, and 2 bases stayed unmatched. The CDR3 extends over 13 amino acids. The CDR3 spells CASSFAGGQPQHF. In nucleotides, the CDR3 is TGTGCCAGCAGTTTTGCAGGGGGTCAGCCCCAGCATTTT.

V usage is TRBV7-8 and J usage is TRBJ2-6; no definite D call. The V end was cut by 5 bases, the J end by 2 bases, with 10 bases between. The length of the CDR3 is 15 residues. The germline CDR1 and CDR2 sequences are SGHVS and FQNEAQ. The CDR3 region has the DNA TGTGCCAGCAGCCTAGTCCGTCCTGGGGCCAACGTCCTGACTTTC. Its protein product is CASSLVRPGANVLTF.

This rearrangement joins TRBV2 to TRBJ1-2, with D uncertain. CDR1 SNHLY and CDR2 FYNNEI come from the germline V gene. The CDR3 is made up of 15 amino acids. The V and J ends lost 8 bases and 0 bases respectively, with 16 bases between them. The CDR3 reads CASPGGQRSNYGYTF. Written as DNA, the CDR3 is TGTGCCAGCCCCGGAGGGCAGCGCTCTAACTATGGCTACACCTTC.

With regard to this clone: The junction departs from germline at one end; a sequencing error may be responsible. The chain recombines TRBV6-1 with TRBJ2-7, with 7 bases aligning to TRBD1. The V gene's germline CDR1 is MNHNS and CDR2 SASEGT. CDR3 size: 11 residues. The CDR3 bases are TGTGCCAGCAGTGAAGCGACAGGGTTGTCCTTC. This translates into CASSEATGLSF.

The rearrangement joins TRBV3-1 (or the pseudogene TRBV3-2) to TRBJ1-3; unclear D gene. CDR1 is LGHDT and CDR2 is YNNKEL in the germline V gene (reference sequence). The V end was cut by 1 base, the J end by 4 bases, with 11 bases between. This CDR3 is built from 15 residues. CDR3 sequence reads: CASSQVGQVGNTIYF. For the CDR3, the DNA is TGTGCCAGCAGCCAAGTGGGCCAGGTCGGAAACACCATATATTTT.

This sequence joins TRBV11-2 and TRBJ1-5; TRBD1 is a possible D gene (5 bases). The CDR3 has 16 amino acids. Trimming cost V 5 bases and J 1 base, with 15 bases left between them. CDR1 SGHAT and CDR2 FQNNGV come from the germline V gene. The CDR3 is CASSLRGVGSNQPQHF. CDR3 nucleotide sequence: TGTGCCAGCAGCCTACGGGGGGTCGGGAGCAATCAGCCCCAGCATTTT.

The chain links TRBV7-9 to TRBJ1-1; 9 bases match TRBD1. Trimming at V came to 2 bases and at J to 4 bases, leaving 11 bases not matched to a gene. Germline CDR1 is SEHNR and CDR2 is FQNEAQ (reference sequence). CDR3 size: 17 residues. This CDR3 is CASSLLAGGQGGTEAFF. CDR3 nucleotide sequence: TGTGCCAGCAGCTTACTAGCGGGGGGACAGGGCGGCACTGAAGCTTTCTTT.

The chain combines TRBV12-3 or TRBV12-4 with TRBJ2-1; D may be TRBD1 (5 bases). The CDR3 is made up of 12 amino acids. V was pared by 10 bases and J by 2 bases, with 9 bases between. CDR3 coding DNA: TGTGCCATCTCGGACACCTACAATGAGCAGTTCTTC. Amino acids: CAISDTYNEQFF.

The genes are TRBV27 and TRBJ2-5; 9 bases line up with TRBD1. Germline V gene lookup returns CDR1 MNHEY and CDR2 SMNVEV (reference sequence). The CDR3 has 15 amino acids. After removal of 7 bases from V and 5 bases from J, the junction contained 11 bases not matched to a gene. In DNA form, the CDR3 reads TGTGCCAGCACCACCAACAGGGGGCGCTGGGAGACCCAGTACTTC. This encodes CASTTNRGRWETQYF.

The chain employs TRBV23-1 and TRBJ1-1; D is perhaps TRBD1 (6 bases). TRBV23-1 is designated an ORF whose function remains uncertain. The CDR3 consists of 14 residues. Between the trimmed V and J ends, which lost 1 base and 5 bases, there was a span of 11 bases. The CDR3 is CASSQWEGGTEAFF. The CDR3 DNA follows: TGCGCCAGCAGTCAATGGGAGGGGGGGACTGAAGCTTTCTTT.

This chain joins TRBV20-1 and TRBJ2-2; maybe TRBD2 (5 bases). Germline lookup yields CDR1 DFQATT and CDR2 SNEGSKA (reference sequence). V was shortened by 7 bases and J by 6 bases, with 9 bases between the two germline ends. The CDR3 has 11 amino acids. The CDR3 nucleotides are TGCAGTGTTGCGAGGGCCGGGGAGCTGTTTTTT. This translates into CSVARAGELFF.

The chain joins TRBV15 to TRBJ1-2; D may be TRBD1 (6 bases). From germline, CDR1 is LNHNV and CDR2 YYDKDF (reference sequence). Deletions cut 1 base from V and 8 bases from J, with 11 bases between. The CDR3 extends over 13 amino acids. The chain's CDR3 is CATSRAQGEGYTF. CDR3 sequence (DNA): TGTGCCACCAGCAGAGCACAGGGAGAAGGCTACACCTTC.

CDR3 protein: CASSFPGLDYTGELFF. The DNA of the CDR3 is TGTGCCAGTAGTTTTCCGGGACTAGACTATACCGGGGAGCTGTTTTTT. The J gene is TRBJ2-2, the V gene TRBV19, with 8 bases aligning to TRBD2. The CDR3 runs to 16 residues. Trimming cost V 5 bases and J 5 bases; bases outside gene matches: 10. Per the germline V gene, CDR1 is LNHDA and CDR2 is SQIVND (reference sequence).